This TCR beta chain was found in a study of cytomegalovirus exposure and HLA in healthy donors. PCR involved 60 Vbeta and 13 Jbeta primers. Profiled with immunoSEQ multiplex PCR; TCRdb holds only in-frame clones, not every one. The sample has about 89,000 clones; about 80% are singletons. Study results and limitations: Other equally common chains were less clonally expanded than HLA-associated TCR beta chains, a later analysis showed.

Germline V gene data show CDR1 as LNHDA and CDR2 as SQIVND (reference sequence). The V and J ends lost 6 bases and 0 bases, in that order; junction bases with no gene match: 15. The CDR3 has 19 amino acids. As concerns this clone: Its antigen is not known.

Sequencing was performed on PBMCs. The V gene is TRBV19, the J gene TRBJ1-2; 11 positions agree with TRBD1. This receptor was obtained from a male donor in good health and CMV-seronegative. DNA of the CDR3: TGTGCCAGTAGGACCCGTCCAGGGACAGGGGGACGATCTAACTATGGCTACACCTTC. Protein sequence: CASRTRPGTGGRSNYGYTF.